The TCR beta chain described here comes from a study of cytomegalovirus exposure and HLA in healthy donors. This donor's CMV serostatus is unrecorded. PCR primers comprised 60 Vbeta and 13 Jbeta primers. The method was immunoSEQ multiplex PCR; TCRdb's version includes in-frame clones alone and lacks a portion of them. The sample holds about 94,000 clones, roughly 77% seen once. The clonotype was recovered from a human donor in good health. The sequencing sample was made of PBMCs.

The CDR3 sequence is CASSATGTGVYVGGQPQHF. The CDR3, as DNA: TGTGCCAGCAGCGCTACCGGGACAGGAGTATATGTGGGGGGTCAGCCCCAGCATTTT. The chain uses TRBV7-2 and TRBJ1-5, with 8 bases identical to TRBD1. Germline V CDR1 and CDR2: SGHTA, FQGNSA. V trimming: 5 bases; J trimming: 6 bases; junction bases outside the gene matches: 21. The CDR3 contains 19 residues.